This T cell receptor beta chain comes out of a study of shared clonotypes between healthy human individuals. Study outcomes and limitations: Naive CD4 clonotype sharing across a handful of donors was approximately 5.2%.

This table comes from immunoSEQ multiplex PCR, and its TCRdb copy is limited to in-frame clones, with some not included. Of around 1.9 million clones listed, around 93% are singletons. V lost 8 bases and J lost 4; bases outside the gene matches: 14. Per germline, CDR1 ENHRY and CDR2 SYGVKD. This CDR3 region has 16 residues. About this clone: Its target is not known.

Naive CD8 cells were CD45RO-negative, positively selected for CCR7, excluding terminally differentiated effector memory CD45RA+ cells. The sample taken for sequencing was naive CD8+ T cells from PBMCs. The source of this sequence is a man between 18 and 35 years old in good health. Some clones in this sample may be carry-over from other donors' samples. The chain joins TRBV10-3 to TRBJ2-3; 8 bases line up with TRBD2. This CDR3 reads CAIGPPRGGDPDTQYF. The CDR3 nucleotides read TGTGCCATCGGCCCCCCACGGGGGGGAGACCCAGATACGCAGTATTTT.